This record looks at one TCR beta chain sequence and its context. Its antigen target is currently unknown. Base qualities were left out, and no much larger clone turns up one base away. The germline V gene sets CDR1 to MDHEN and CDR2 to SYDVKM. The junction carries 8 bases between V and J, which are trimmed by 0 bases and 0 bases respectively. The CDR3, cysteine through phenylalanine, is 15 amino acids long. Only the CDR3 DNA is retained, 45 bases long and in frame from the first base. The data derive from a study of graft-versus-host responses after intestinal transplantation listed by TCRdb under 2021. Some background on the complete study: The transplants that recipients received were multivisceral, liver-intestinal, or isolated intestinal. All recipients received anti-thymocyte globulin induction followed by maintenance tacrolimus and steroids for around three years. Graft-versus-host and host-versus-graft alloreactive T cell clones were tracked in the graft, circulation and bone marrow after intestinal transplantation using bulk TCR-beta CDR3 sequencing. To identify alloreactive clones, pre-transplant mixed lymphocyte reaction products were sequenced and compared with unstimulated pre-transplant donor and recipient T cells. A cohort of roughly 25 intestinal transplant recipients, including one retransplant, was enrolled, and 3 patients lacking pretransplant specimens were excluded. Donor T cell macrochimerism was defined as a peak of at least 4% donor T cells among recipient peripheral blood mononuclear cells. Rather than going through the commercial service, samples from a few later patients were sequenced in-house on an Illumina MiSeq and processed with MiXCR. Here is what the overall study found, with its caveats: Early after transplant, declines in HvG clones were associated with peak levels of circulating GvH clones. GvH clones were detected in recipient bone marrow, and some of these GvH clones were observed earlier in ileal mucosa or blood, consistent with an intestinal mucosal origin. The conclusions were limited by the relatively low number and heterogeneity of the intestinal transplant patients. High GvH to HvG T cell clonal ratios were observed in the allografts of patients with donor T cell macrochimerism.

According to the study, the label for this sample's time point signals: cells obtained before transplantation from donor or recipient. CD3+CD4+ and CD3+CD8+ populations were FACS-sorted from unstimulated pre-transplant donor and recipient cells taken from spleen or lymph nodes. Libraries were built with the immunoSEQ multiplex PCR assay. For most patients, genomic DNA was isolated using the Qiagen DNeasy Blood and Tissue Kit and was shipped frozen to Adaptive Biotechnologies for TCR sequencing. For most patients, genomic DNA was subjected to high-throughput TCR-beta CDR3 sequencing by Adaptive Biotechnologies. As for the original processing: TCR sequencing data were retrieved from Adaptive's ImmunoSEQ software for around 20 patients, whereas three other patients were processed with MiXCR and VDJtools. To correct CD4 versus CD8 sorting errors, sequences present in both subsets at a frequency ratio below 5:1 were removed. CDR3 nucleotide sequences shared by donor and recipient were removed because the origin of these sequences could not be assigned. Alloreactive clones required at least 2-fold expansion over unstimulated cells and minimum CFSE-low frequency of 0.002% (template counts) or 0.001% (read counts). Clones detected in sequenced pre-transplant spleen, lymph node, or MLR CFSE-low populations of the donor or recipient were defined as mappable. The cumulative frequency of alloreactive clones was calculated as a percentage of all sequences, weighted by copy number. The source is immuneACCESS, and TCRdb retained only in-frame sequences with V and J called. Part of the clones is not carried over; for the studies checked, unresolved V genes explain less than half of this, and the remainder is unexplained. V and J calls and clone size come straight from that table; D and trimming were deduced from the DNA. Here the sample has some 130,000 clones; roughly 91% occur a single time. Clones ranked in the top ten supply around 0.12% of the sample.

The receptor was isolated from a human donor who received an intestinal transplant. The sequencing used unstimulated CD4+ T cells sorted from spleen or lymph node cells, collected before intestinal transplant. Here the chain combines TRBV28 and TRBJ1-2; TRBD1 could be the D gene, as 5 bases match. The sequenced DNA: TGTGCCAGCAGTTTATGGCGGGACTCTAACTATGGCTACACCTTC. Its product reads: CASSLWRDSNYGYTF.